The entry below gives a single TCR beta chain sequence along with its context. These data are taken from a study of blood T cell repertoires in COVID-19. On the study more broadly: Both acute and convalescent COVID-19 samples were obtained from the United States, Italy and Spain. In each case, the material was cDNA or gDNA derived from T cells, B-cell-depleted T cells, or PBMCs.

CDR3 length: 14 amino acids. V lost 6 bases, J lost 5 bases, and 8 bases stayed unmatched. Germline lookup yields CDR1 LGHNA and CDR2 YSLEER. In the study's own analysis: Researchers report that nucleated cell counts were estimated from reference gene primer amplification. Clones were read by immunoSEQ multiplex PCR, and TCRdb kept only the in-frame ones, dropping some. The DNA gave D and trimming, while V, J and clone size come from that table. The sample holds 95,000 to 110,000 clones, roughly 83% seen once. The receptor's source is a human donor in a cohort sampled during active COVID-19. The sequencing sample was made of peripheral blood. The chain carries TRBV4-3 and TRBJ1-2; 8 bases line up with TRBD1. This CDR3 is CASSPPDRGYGYTF. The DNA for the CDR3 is TGCGCCAGCAGTCCCCCCGACAGGGGTTATGGCTACACCTTC.